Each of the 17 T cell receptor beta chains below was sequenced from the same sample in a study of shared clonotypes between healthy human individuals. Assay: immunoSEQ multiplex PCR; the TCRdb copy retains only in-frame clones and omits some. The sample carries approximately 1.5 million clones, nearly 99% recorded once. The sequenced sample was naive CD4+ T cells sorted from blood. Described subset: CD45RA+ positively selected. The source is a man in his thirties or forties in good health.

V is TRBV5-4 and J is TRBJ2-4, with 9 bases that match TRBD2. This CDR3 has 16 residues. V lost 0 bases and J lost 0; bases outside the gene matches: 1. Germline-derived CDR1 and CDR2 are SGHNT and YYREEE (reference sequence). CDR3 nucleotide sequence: TGTGCCAGCAGCTTGGGAGCGGGAGGAGCCAAAAACATTCAGTACTTC. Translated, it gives CASSLGAGGAKNIQYF.

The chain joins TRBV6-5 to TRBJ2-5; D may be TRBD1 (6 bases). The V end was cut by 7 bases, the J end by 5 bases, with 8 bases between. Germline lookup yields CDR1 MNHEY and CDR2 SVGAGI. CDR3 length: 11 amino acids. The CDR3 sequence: CASKGEETQYF. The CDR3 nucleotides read TGTGCCAGCAAGGGGGAGGAGACCCAGTACTTC.

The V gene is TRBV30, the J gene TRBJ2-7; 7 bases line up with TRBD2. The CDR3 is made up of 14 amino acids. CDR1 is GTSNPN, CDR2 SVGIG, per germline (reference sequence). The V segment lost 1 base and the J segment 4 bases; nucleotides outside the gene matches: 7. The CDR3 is CAWSDKGLDYEQYF. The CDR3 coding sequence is TGTGCCTGGAGTGATAAAGGACTAGATTACGAGCAGTACTTC.

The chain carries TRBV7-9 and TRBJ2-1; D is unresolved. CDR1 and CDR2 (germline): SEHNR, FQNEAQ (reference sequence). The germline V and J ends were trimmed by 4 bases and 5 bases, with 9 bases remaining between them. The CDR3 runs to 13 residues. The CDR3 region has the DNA TGTGCCAGCAGCTCCAGACGCAACAATGAGCAGTTCTTC. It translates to CASSSRRNNEQFF.

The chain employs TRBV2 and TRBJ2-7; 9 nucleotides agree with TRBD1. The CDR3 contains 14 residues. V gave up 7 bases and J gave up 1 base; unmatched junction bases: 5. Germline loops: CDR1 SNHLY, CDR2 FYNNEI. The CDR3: CASTETGGSYEQYF. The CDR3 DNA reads TGTGCCAGCACCGAGACAGGGGGGTCCTACGAGCAGTACTTC. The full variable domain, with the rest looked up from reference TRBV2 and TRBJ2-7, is EPEVTQTPSHQVTQMGQEVILRCVPISNHLYFYWYRQILGQKVEFLVSFYNNEISEKSEIFDDQFSVERPDGSNFTLKIRSTKLEDSAMYFCASTETGGSYEQYFGPGTRLTVT.

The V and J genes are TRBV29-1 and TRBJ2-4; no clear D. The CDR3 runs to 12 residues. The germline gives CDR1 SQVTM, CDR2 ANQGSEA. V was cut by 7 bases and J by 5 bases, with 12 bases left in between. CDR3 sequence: CSALDVENIQYF. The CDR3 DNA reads TGCAGCGCCCTGGACGTAGAAAACATTCAGTACTTC.

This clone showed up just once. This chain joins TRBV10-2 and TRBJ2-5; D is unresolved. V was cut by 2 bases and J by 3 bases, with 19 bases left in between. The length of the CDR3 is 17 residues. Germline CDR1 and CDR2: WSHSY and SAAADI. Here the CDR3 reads CASSEVRSANLKETQYF. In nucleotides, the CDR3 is TGCGCCAGCAGTGAGGTTCGGTCGGCCAACCTTAAAGAGACCCAGTACTTC.

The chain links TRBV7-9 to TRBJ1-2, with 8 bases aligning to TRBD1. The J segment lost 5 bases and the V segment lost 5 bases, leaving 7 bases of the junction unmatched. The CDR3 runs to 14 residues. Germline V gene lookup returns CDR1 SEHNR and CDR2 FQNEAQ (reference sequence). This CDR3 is CASSQLQGAYGYTF. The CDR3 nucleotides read TGTGCCAGCAGCCAACTTCAGGGGGCTTATGGCTACACCTTC.

The CDR3 spells CASSIDQGTYEQYF. The CDR3 DNA reads TGTGCCAGTAGTATAGATCAGGGTACCTACGAGCAGTACTTC. The chain has TRBV19 and TRBJ2-7; D is perhaps TRBD1 (5 bases). The germline CDR1 and CDR2 sequences are LNHDA and SQIVND (reference sequence). The length of the CDR3 is 14 residues. V lost 0 bases and J lost 2, with 8 bases in between.

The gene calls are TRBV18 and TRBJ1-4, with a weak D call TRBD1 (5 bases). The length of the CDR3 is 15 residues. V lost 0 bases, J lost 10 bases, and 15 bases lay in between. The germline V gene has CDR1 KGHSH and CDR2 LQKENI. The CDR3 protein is CASSPPGVQAGKLFF. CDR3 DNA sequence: TGTGCCAGCTCACCACCGGGGGTGCAGGCTGGAAAACTGTTTTTT.

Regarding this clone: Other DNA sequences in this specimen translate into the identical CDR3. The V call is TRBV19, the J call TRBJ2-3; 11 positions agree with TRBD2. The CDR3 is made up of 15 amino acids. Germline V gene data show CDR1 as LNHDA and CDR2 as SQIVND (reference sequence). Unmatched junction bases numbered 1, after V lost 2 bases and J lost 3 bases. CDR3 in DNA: TGTGCCAGTAGTATAACTAGCGGGAGTACAGATACGCAGTATTTT. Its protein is CASSITSGSTDTQYF.

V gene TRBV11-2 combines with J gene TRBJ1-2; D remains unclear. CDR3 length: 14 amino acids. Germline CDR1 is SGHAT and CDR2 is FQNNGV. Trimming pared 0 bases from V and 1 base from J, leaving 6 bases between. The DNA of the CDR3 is TGTGCCAGCAGCTTAGAAGCCTTTAACTATGGCTACACCTTC. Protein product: CASSLEAFNYGYTF.

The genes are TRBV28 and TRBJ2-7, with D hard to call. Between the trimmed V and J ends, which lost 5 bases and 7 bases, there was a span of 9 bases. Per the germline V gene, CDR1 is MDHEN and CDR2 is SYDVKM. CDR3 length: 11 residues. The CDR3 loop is CASSARGEQYF. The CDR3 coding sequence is TGTGCCAGCAGTGCCCGAGGAGAGCAGTACTTC.

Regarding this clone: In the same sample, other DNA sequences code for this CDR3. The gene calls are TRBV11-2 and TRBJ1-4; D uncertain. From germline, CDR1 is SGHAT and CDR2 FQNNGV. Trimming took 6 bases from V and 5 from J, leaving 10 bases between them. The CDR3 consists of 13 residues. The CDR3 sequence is CASSRGTNEKLFF. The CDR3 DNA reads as TGTGCCAGCAGTCGGGGAACAAATGAAAAACTGTTTTTT.

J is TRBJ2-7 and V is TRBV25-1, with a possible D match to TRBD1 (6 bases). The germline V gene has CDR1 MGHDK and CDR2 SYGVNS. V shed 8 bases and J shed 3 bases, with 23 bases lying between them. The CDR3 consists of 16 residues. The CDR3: CASQAGVGATSYEQYF. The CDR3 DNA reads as TGTGCCAGCCAAGCAGGGGTTGGGGCCACCAGCTACGAGCAGTACTTC.

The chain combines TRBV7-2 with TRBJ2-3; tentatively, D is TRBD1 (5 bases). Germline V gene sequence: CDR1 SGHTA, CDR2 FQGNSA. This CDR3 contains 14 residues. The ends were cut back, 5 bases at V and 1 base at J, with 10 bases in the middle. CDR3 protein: CASSDLRGTDTQYF. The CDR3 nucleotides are TGTGCCAGCAGCGACCTCAGGGGCACAGATACGCAGTATTTT.

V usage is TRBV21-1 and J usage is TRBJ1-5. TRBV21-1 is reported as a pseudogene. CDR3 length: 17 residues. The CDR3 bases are TGTGCCAGCAGCAAGAACCCTGGGGGGGCGTCCAATCAGCCCCAGCATTTT. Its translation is CASSKNPGGASNQPQHF.